The T cell receptor (beta chain) under discussion was sequenced for a study of blood T cell repertoires in COVID-19. The wider study: The United States, Italy and Spain provided the acute and convalescent COVID-19 samples.

CDR1 SQVTM and CDR2 ANQGSEA come from the germline V gene. The CDR3 is 12 amino acids. The V gene lost 6 bases and the J gene lost 8 bases, with 16 bases spanning the gap. Original processing notes: Amplified reference gene primers provided the basis for estimating nucleated cell counts. Sequenced by immunoSEQ multiplex PCR; TCRdb stores in-frame clones only, minus some. The V and J calls and clone size come from that table; D and trimming were worked out from the DNA. The profile shows around 100,000 clones, 90% of them singletons. This chain joins TRBV29-1 and TRBJ1-2; maybe TRBD1 (6 bases). The receptor was isolated from a man over 45 with acute or convalescent COVID-19. Input material: peripheral blood. CDR3 residues: CSVSPYREGYTF. The CDR3 bases are TGCAGCGTCTCCCCCTACAGGGAGGGCTACACCTTC.